Each of the 20 T cell receptor beta chains below was sequenced from the same sample in a study of T cells after yellow fever vaccination. TCRdb independently ran MiXCR on the 5' RACE reads; one entry per CDR3 protein. The table records about 320,000 distinct CDR3 sequences, about 11% of them present only once. The material was CD4+ T cells sorted from PBMCs, obtained 45 days after the yellow fever booster vaccination. All receptors come from a man aged 18-30 years who received the YFV17D yellow fever vaccine.

The sample holds a few counts of this clonotype. This rearrangement joins TRBV2 to TRBJ2-4, with D perhaps TRBD1 or TRBD2 (5 bases each). Trimming shortened V by 3 bases and J by 8 bases, and 11 bases separated the two germline ends. The germline V gene encodes CDR1 SNHLY and CDR2 FYNNEI. The CDR3 runs to 13 residues. CDR3 nucleotide sequence: TGTGCCAGCAGTGAGGCATTGGGGGACATTCAGTACTTC. The encoded protein is CASSEALGDIQYF.

This clonotype appeared a few times. This chain connects TRBV5-1 to TRBJ1-1; no clear D. The length of the CDR3 is 14 residues. V dropped 4 bases and J dropped 1 base, with 11 bases sitting between them. The V gene's germline CDR1 is SGHRS and CDR2 YFSETQ. CDR3 sequence (DNA): TGCGCCAGCAGCCAAACAGTAGAGAACACTGAAGCTTTCTTT. It translates to CASSQTVENTEAFF.

The gene calls are TRBV13 and TRBJ2-1; possible D gene TRBD2, 6 bases. The V gene lost 1 base and the J gene lost 9 bases, with 16 bases spanning the gap. The CDR3 sequence is 15 residues long. Germline-derived CDR1 and CDR2 are PRHDT and FYEKMQ (reference sequence). This CDR3 is CASSLVTSRSGEQFF. The CDR3 nucleotides read TGTGCCAGCAGCTTAGTAACTAGCCGTTCGGGTGAGCAGTTCTTC.

The chain joins TRBV7-3 to TRBJ2-5; D remains unclear. V was clipped by 5 bases and J by 3 bases, with 10 bases between them. Germline assignment: CDR1 SGHTA and CDR2 FQGTGA. This CDR3 is built from 13 residues. The CDR3 is CASSLSREETQYF. The CDR3 DNA reads TGTGCCAGCAGCCTTTCTCGGGAAGAGACCCAGTACTTC.

This clonotype was counted a few times. The rearrangement joins TRBV12-3 or TRBV12-4 to TRBJ1-5, with a weak D call TRBD1 (5 bases). V was cut by 8 bases and J by 4 bases, with 12 bases left in between. CDR3 length equals 13 residues. CDR3 in DNA: TGTGCCAGCGACGACAGTGAAAATCAGCCCCAGCATTTT. This gives the protein CASDDSENQPQHF.

The CDR3 region is CSASSPRVSYNEQFF. The CDR3 region has the DNA TGCAGTGCTAGTTCTCCGAGGGTCTCCTACAATGAGCAGTTCTTC. The chain employs TRBV20-1 and TRBJ2-1, with D perhaps matching TRBD2 (5 bases). This CDR3 has 15 amino acids. Looked up from germline, CDR1 is DFQATT and CDR2 is SNEGSKA (reference sequence). V lost 3 bases, J lost 0 bases, and 12 bases lay in between.

The chain has TRBV20-1 and TRBJ1-1; the D is unclear. Deletions cut 1 base from V and 1 base from J, with 10 bases between. Germline lookup yields CDR1 DFQATT and CDR2 SNEGSKA (reference sequence). The CDR3 has 14 amino acids. The CDR3 loop reads CSARVLAWNTEAFF. The CDR3 nucleotides read TGCAGTGCTAGAGTTCTCGCCTGGAACACTGAAGCTTTCTTT.

This clonotype was observed a single time. CDR3 DNA: TGCGCCAGCAGCTGGAGACCAGATGGGGCCAACGTCCTGACTTTC. Residues: CASSWRPDGANVLTF. The rearrangement uses TRBV5-1 and TRBJ2-6; D is unclear. The CDR3 has 15 amino acids. Trimming pared 3 bases from V and 3 bases from J, leaving 10 bases between. The germline V gene has CDR1 SGHRS and CDR2 YFSETQ.

This clonotype has a handful of counts. The CDR3 sequence is CASSQASGYYNEQFF. The CDR3 DNA is TGTGCCAGCAGCCAGGCTAGCGGCTATTACAATGAGCAGTTCTTC. This chain connects TRBV3-1 to TRBJ2-1, with TRBD2 matching 7 bases. Germline CDR1 and CDR2: LGHDT and YNNKEL (reference sequence). The CDR3 has 15 residues. V shed 3 bases and J 4 bases; nucleotides not matched to a gene: 6.

There are a few counts of this clonotype. The chain is built from TRBV2 and TRBJ1-3; the match to TRBD1 covers 10 bases. This CDR3 comprises 14 residues. With 6 bases clipped from V and 6 bases from J, the junction kept 5 bases outside the gene matches. Germline CDR1 is SNHLY and CDR2 is FYNNEI. As DNA, the CDR3 is TGTGCCAGCAGCCCGGACAGGGGGTCAAACACCATATATTTT. As protein: CASSPDRGSNTIYF. Variable domain in full (rest from reference TRBV2 and TRBJ1-3): EPEVTQTPSHQVTQMGQEVILRCVPISNHLYFYWYRQILGQKVEFLVSFYNNEISEKSEIFDDQFSVERPDGSNFTLKIRSTKLEDSAMYFCASSPDRGSNTIYFGEGSWLTVV.

This clonotype was counted between two and nine times. This chain links TRBV7-9 with TRBJ1-1; tentative D call: TRBD1 (5 bases). Deletions cut 6 bases from V and 1 base from J, with 12 bases between. The CDR3 loop spans 14 amino acids. Germline V gives CDR1 SEHNR, CDR2 FQNEAQ (reference sequence). In DNA form, the CDR3 reads TGTGCCAGCAGTCCCGACAGTAAGAACACTGAAGCTTTCTTT. Its protein product is CASSPDSKNTEAFF.

This clonotype was observed a handful of times. This chain joins TRBV28 and TRBJ1-5, with TRBD1 matching over 7 bases. Losses at the gene ends were 5 bases for V and 0 bases for J; bases not matched to a gene: 4. Germline loops: CDR1 MDHEN, CDR2 SYDVKM. There are 15 residues in the CDR3. CDR3 DNA: TGTGCCAGCAGTACAGGGGCGTATAGCAATCAGCCCCAGCATTTT. Protein product: CASSTGAYSNQPQHF.

This clonotype was seen only a few times. J is TRBJ2-3 and V is TRBV7-2, with D possibly TRBD2 on 6 matching bases. This CDR3 region has 15 residues. Germline V gene lookup returns CDR1 SGHTA and CDR2 FQGNSA. Trimming stripped 2 bases from V and 1 base from J, with 10 bases between. The CDR3 DNA reads as TGTGCCAGCAGCTTAATAGCGGTAGGCACAGATACGCAGTATTTT. Translation gives CASSLIAVGTDTQYF.

At least ten counts were recorded for this clonotype. V usage is TRBV4-1 and J usage is TRBJ2-7; the D gene is possibly TRBD1 (5 bases). Germline V gene sequence: CDR1 MGHRA, CDR2 YSYEKL. V lost 2 bases to trimming and J lost 1 base, with 9 bases between them. This CDR3 is built from 14 residues. Written as DNA, the CDR3 is TGCGCCAGCAGCCAAAGGGGAAAGTCCTACGAGCAGTACTTC. Translating gives CASSQRGKSYEQYF.

The CDR3 region is CASSLTQGQPNTEAFF. Here the CDR3 DNA reads TGTGCCAGCAGCTTAACCCAAGGACAGCCGAACACTGAAGCTTTCTTT. The rearrangement uses TRBV5-6 and TRBJ1-1, with D perhaps TRBD1 (6 bases). The CDR3 is 16 residues long. Germline CDR1 and CDR2: SGHDT and YYEEEE. V lost 2 bases to trimming and J lost 1 base, with 15 bases between them.

The rearrangement joins TRBV4-1 to TRBJ1-6; 9 bases map to TRBD1. The germline gives CDR1 MGHRA, CDR2 YSYEKL. This CDR3 has 15 residues. V lost 5 bases, J lost 8 bases, and 7 bases stayed unmatched. The CDR3 loop reads CASSFVRTGDSPLHF. In nucleotides, the CDR3 is TGCGCCAGCAGCTTTGTTAGGACAGGGGATTCACCCCTCCACTTT.

This clonotype was detected only a few times. The V and J genes are TRBV2 and TRBJ2-2; 8 nucleotides match TRBD1. Germline loops: CDR1 SNHLY, CDR2 FYNNEI. J lost 5 bases, V lost 3 bases, and 5 bases had no gene match. CDR3 length equals 15 residues. In DNA, the CDR3 is TGTGCCAGCAGTGAGGGCAGGGGGCCAACCGGGGAGCTGTTTTTT. It translates to CASSEGRGPTGELFF.

This clonotype was recorded a few times. The junction departs from the called germline gene at one end, perhaps through a read error. J is TRBJ2-2 and V is TRBV7-9, with 10 bases lining up with TRBD2. The germline gives CDR1 SEHNR, CDR2 FQNEAQ (reference sequence). This CDR3 region has 18 residues. CDR3 DNA: TGTGCCAGCAGCTTAGGGGTAGCGGGGGGATCGAACGCCGGGGAGCTGTTTTTT. The encoded protein is CASSLGVAGGSNAGELFF. Filled out from reference TRBV7-9 and TRBJ2-2, the complete variable domain reads DTGVSQNPRHKITKRGQNVTFRCDPISEHNRLYWYRQTLGQGPEFLTYFQNEAQLEKSRLLSDRFSAERPKGSFSTLEIQRTEQGDSAMYLCASSLGVAGGSNAGELFFGEGSRLTVL.

This clonotype was observed a few times. The chain links TRBV12-3 or TRBV12-4 to TRBJ2-6; the D is unclear. Trimming took 5 bases from V and 13 from J, leaving 12 bases between them. The CDR3 consists of 12 residues. Here the CDR3 reads CASSPGRWVLTF. CDR3 DNA: TGTGCCAGCAGTCCCGGACGGTGGGTCCTGACTTTC.

The chain uses TRBV7-2 and TRBJ2-1; 8 nucleotides line up with TRBD2. The germline V gene encodes CDR1 SGHTA and CDR2 FQGNSA. Germline trimming cut 6 bases from V and 3 bases from J; bases unmatched to any gene: 10. The CDR3 is 16 amino acids. The CDR3, as DNA: TGTGCCAGCAGATCGAATAGCGGGAAAAACTACAATGAGCAGTTCTTC. Translation: CASRSNSGKNYNEQFF.